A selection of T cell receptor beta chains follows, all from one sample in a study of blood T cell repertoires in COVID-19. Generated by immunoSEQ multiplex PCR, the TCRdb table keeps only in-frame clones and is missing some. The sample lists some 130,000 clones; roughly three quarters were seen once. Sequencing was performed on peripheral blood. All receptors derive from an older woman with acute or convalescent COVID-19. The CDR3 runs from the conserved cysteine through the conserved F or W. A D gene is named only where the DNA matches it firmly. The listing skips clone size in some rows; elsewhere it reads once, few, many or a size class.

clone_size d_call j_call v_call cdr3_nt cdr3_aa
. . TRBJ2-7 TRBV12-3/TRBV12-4 TGTGCCAGCAGTTTTAGCAGCTCCTACGAGCAGTACTTC CASSFSSSYEQYF
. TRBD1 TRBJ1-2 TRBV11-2 TGTGCCAGCAGCTCGATGCCGGGACAGGGGAACTATGGCTACACCTTC CASSSMPGQGNYGYTF
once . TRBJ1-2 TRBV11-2 TGTGCCAGCAGCTTAGAAGGGGGGGGCCCTGGGGGCTACACCTTC CASSLEGGGPGGYTF
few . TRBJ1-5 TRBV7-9 TGTGCCAGCAGCTTAAAGGGGTCAGGGAACCAGCCCCAGCATTTT CASSLKGSGNQPQHF
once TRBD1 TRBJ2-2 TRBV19 TGTGCCAGTAGTATACTCGGACAGGGACTCACCGGGGAGCTGTTTTTT CASSILGQGLTGELFF
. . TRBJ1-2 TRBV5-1 TGCGCCAGCAGCCCGGAGGCAGGTATCTATGGCTACACCTTC CASSPEAGIYGYTF
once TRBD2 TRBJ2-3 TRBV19 TGTGCCAGTAGTAACCCGGGAGGGCCGAGCACAGATACGCAGTATTTT CASSNPGGPSTDTQYF
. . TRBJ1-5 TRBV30 TGTGCCTGGACCCGAACAGGGTCAAATCAGCCCCAGCATTTT CAWTRTGSNQPQHF
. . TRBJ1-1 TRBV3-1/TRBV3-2 TGTGCCAGCAGCCAAGGGCGGGGTCGCACTGAAGCTTTCTTT CASSQGRGRTEAFF
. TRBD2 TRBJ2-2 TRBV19 TGTGCCAGTAGTATAGAGGGACTAGCGACCGGGGAGCTGTTTTTT CASSIEGLATGELFF
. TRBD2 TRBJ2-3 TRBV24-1 TGTGCCACCAGTGATTTGCCCCGGGGAACTAGCGGGAGATACACAGATACGCAGTATTTT CATSDLPRGTSGRYTDTQYF
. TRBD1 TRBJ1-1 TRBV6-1 TGTGCCAGCAGTGAAACAGGGGACCCGAACACTGAAGCTTTCTTT CASSETGDPNTEAFF
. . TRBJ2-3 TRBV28 TGTGCCAGCAGTTTTTCTGGCAGGCCCACAGATACGCAGTATTTT CASSFSGRPTDTQYF
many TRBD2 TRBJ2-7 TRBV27 TGTGCCACCCGCCCCTTAGCGGGGGGAACCTACGAGCAGTACTTC CATRPLAGGTYEQYF
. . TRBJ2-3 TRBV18 TGTGCCAGCTCAGGGAGAGGAACAGATACGCAGTATTTT CASSGRGTDTQYF
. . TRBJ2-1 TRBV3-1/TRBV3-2 TGTGCCAGCAGCCAAAGGCTAGCGAGCAATGAGCAGTTCTTC CASSQRLASNEQFF
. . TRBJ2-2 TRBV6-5 TGTGCCAGCAGCCAGTGGGGGGACACCGGGGAGCTGTTTTTT CASSQWGDTGELFF
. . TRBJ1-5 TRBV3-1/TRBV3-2 TGTGCCAGCAGCCAAGGGACCGTGCGGGGTCAGCCCCAGCATTTT CASSQGTVRGQPQHF
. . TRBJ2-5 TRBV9 TGTGCCAGCACCACCGGGGGACTCACTCAAGAGACCCAGTACTTC CASTTGGLTQETQYF
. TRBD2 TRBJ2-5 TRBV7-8 TGTGCCAGCAGCCGAGCACGGACTAGCGGCCCGGGGTCCCAGTACTTC CASSRARTSGPGSQYF
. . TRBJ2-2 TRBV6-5 TGTGCCAGCAGTTACTTCTCCGGGTACACCGGGGAGCTGTTTTTT CASSYFSGYTGELFF
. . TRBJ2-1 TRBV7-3 TGTGCCAGCAGCCCTCAGACTAGTAGTGAGCAGTTCTTC CASSPQTSSEQFF
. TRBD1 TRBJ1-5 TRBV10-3 TGTGCCATCAGTGAAGGAGGGACAGGCAATCAGCCCCAGCATTTT CAISEGGTGNQPQHF
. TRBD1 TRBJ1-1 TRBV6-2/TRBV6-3 TGTGCCAGCAGCGGACAGGGGGCTGAAGCTTTCTTT CASSGQGAEAFF
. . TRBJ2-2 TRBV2 TGTGCCAGCAGCCTGCGACAGGCTCCGAACACCGGGGAGCTGTTTTTT CASSLRQAPNTGELFF
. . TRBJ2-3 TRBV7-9 TGTGCCAGCAGCTTTAGTAAGGATACGCAGTATTTT CASSFSKDTQYF
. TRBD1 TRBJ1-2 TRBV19 TGTGCCAGTACCCACAGGGGAGAATGGGAGGGCTACACCTTC CASTHRGEWEGYTF
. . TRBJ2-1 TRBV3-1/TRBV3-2 TGTGCCAGCAGCGAACAGGGTTACAATGAGCAGTTCTTC CASSEQGYNEQFF
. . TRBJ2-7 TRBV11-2 TGTGCCAGCAGCTTAGAGGGTAGGAGCTCCTACGAGCAGTACTTC CASSLEGRSSYEQYF
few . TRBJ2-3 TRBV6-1 TGTGCCAGCAGTGAAACGCTAGCCACTACAGATACGCAGTATTTT CASSETLATTDTQYF
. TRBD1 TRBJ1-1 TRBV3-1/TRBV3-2 TGTGCCAGCAGCCAAGATGTTTGGACAGGGGGCTACACTGAAGCTTTCTTT CASSQDVWTGGYTEAFF
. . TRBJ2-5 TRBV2 TGTGCCAGCAGTGGACTGTCCTTTCCCCTCCAAGAGACCCAGTACTTC CASSGLSFPLQETQYF
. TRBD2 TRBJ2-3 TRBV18 TGTGCCAGCTCACCACCAACTAGCGGGGGGGCAGATACGCAGTATTTT CASSPPTSGGADTQYF
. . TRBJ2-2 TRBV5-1 TGCGCCAGCAGCTTGGAGTCAGGGAGGATCGGGGAGCTGTTTTTT CASSLESGRIGELFF
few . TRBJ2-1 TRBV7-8 TGTGCCAGCAGCCCTTCGGTCGATGAGCAGTTCTTC CASSPSVDEQFF
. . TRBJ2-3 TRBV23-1 TGCGCCAGCACTTCTTTGGCGGGACTGCCATGCGGTACGCAGTATTTT CASTSLAGLPCGTQYF
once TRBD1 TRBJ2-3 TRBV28 TGTGCCAGCACAGCACCAGGGGGTACAGATACGCAGTATTTT CASTAPGGTDTQYF
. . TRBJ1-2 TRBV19 TGTGCCAGTAGCTTCAGTAACTATGGCTACACCTTC CASSFSNYGYTF
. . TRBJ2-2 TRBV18 TGTGCCAGCTCAGCTGGACAAGTCACCGGGGAGCTGTTTTTT CASSAGQVTGELFF
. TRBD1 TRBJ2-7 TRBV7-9 TGTGCCAGCAGCTCCGGGACAGGGGTGTACGAGCAGTACTTC CASSSGTGVYEQYF
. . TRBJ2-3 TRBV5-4 TGTGCCAGCAGCCCCGGGCTAGCCACCACAGATACGCAGTATTTT CASSPGLATTDTQYF
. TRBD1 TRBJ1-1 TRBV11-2 TGTGCCAGCAGCCCCGGGACAGCCAAACGTAAATTT CASSPGTAKRKF